This entry lists 31 T cell receptor beta chains sequenced from one sample in a study of blood T cell dynamics during melanoma immunotherapy. Some clones are missing from TCRdb's copy, which holds only in-frame ones; the method was immunoSEQ multiplex PCR. The sample holds approximately 16,000 clones, roughly 92% seen once. As for time point: week 3, after first cycle of checkpoint inhibitor. The specimen comprised blood, sampled from a patient treated with checkpoint blockade. The receptors here all came from a human donor with melanoma.

The rearrangement uses TRBV11-2 and TRBJ2-7; 7 bases map to TRBD2. This CDR3 has 16 residues. Germline CDR1 reads SGHAT; CDR2 reads FQNNGV. V lost 4 bases, J lost 1 base, and 10 bases stayed unmatched. DNA of the CDR3: TGTGCCAGCAGCTCGGGCCTAGCGGACCTGTCCTACGAGCAGTACTTC. Protein: CASSSGLADLSYEQYF.

The rearrangement uses TRBV30 and TRBJ2-7; 9 nucleotides line up with TRBD2. With 5 bases clipped from V and 4 bases from J, the junction kept 3 bases outside the gene matches. CDR1 and CDR2 (germline): GTSNPN, SVGIG (reference sequence). This CDR3 spans 12 amino acids. The CDR3: CAWSAGGYEQYF. CDR3 nucleotides: TGTGCCTGGTCAGCGGGAGGATACGAGCAGTACTTC.

The chain is built from TRBV9 and TRBJ1-6; D unclear. The V end lost 3 bases, the J end lost 8 bases, and 15 bases lay between the germline ends. This CDR3 is built from 15 residues. CDR1 and CDR2 (germline): SGDLS, YYNGEE. CDR3 in amino acids: CASSGAKGWDSPLHF. As DNA, the CDR3 is TGTGCCAGCAGCGGGGCCAAGGGCTGGGATTCACCCCTCCACTTT.

This chain's CDR3 is CASSWVYSPDSPLHF. As DNA, the CDR3 is TGCGCCAGCAGCTGGGTCTATAGCCCGGATTCACCCCTCCACTTT. The chain combines TRBV5-1 with TRBJ1-6; D gene ambiguous. CDR1 and CDR2 (germline): SGHRS, YFSETQ. Trimming cost V 3 bases and J 8 bases, with 15 bases left between them. CDR3 length equals 15 residues.

The table lists this clone with a count of one. The chain combines TRBV7-8 with TRBJ1-2, with TRBD1 as a possible D gene (6 bases). Trimming took off 5 bases at V and 3 bases at J, with 13 bases between the two ends. The CDR3 sequence is 14 residues long. Per the germline V gene, CDR1 is SGHVS and CDR2 is FQNEAQ. The CDR3 spells CASSRGYRDYGYTF. The CDR3 coding sequence is TGTGCCAGCAGCCGGGGGTACAGGGACTATGGCTACACCTTC.

This chain joins TRBV2 and TRBJ2-2, with TRBD2 identical over 9 bases. The ends lost 7 bases at V and 5 bases at J; junction bases unmatched: 8. This CDR3 has 15 residues. Germline V gene data show CDR1 as SNHLY and CDR2 as FYNNEI. The CDR3 sequence: CASILAGVGTGELFF. DNA of the CDR3: TGTGCCAGCATATTAGCGGGAGTTGGAACCGGGGAGCTGTTTTTT.

The rearrangement uses TRBV11-3 and TRBJ2-3; maybe TRBD2 (6 bases). Germline CDR1 reads SGHNT; CDR2 reads YENEEA. This CDR3 has 15 residues. V dropped 3 bases and J dropped 7 bases, with 17 bases sitting between them. The CDR3 coding sequence is TGTGCCAGCAGCTTCCGGGACGGAGGGTCCCATACGCAGTATTTT. This encodes CASSFRDGGSHTQYF.

The rearrangement links TRBV4-1 to TRBJ2-7; D tentatively reads TRBD1 or TRBD2 (5 bases each). The CDR3 sequence is 14 residues long. V lost 0 bases and J 6 bases, leaving 12 bases between the germline ends. Germline assignment: CDR1 MGHRA and CDR2 YSYEKL. In nucleotides, the CDR3 is TGCGCCAGCAGCCAAGAGGGACGAAGTCTCGAGCAGTACTTC. It is translated as CASSQEGRSLEQYF.

The chain recombines TRBV7-3 with TRBJ2-6; perhaps TRBD1 as D (6 bases). V lost 2 bases to trimming and J lost 4 bases, with 12 bases between them. Germline V gene sequence: CDR1 SGHTA, CDR2 FQGTGA. The CDR3 contains 16 residues. DNA of the CDR3: TGTGCCAGCAGCTTAGGTACAGGGAGAGGGGCCAACGTCCTGACTTTC. This gives the protein CASSLGTGRGANVLTF. The whole variable domain, filled in from reference TRBV7-3 and TRBJ2-6, reads GAGVSQTPSNKVTEKGKYVELRCDPISGHTALYWYRQSLGQGPEFLIYFQGTGAADDSGLPNDRFFAVRPEGSVSTLKIQRTERGDSAVYLCASSLGTGRGANVLTFGAGSRLTVL.

V and J are TRBV19 and TRBJ2-4; no definite D call. CDR3 size: 15 residues. Germline V gene data show CDR1 as LNHDA and CDR2 as SQIVND (reference sequence). The V end was cut by 5 bases, the J end by 6 bases, with 17 bases between. The CDR3 loop is CASSPRVTTANIQYF. The DNA for the CDR3 is TGTGCCAGTAGTCCCCGGGTCACTACGGCAAACATTCAGTACTTC.

This chain joins TRBV15 and TRBJ1-1; D unresolved. Germline CDR1 reads LNHNV; CDR2 reads YYDKDF (reference sequence). V was pared by 0 bases and J by 8 bases, with 10 bases between. This CDR3 has 13 residues. The CDR3 coding sequence is TGTGCCACCAGCAGAGAATGGAGCGGAGAAGCTTTCTTT. This sequence encodes CATSREWSGEAFF.

The chain has TRBV15 and TRBJ2-7; D not certain. Trimming cost V 1 base and J 0 bases, with 7 bases left between them. Germline lookup yields CDR1 LNHNV and CDR2 YYDKDF (reference sequence). The CDR3 loop spans 14 amino acids. Here the CDR3 DNA reads TGTGCCACCAGCAGAGGCCAGGCCTCCTACGAGCAGTACTTC. Amino acids: CATSRGQASYEQYF.

The V call is TRBV6-5, the J call TRBJ1-3; D unresolved. V was trimmed by 2 bases and J by 0 bases, leaving 8 bases between them. The germline V gene has CDR1 MNHEY and CDR2 SVGAGI. The CDR3 contains 15 residues. The CDR3 sequence is CASSYDRSSGNTIYF. The DNA of the CDR3 is TGTGCCAGCAGTTACGACCGTAGCTCTGGAAACACCATATATTTT.

This sequence joins TRBV5-1 and TRBJ2-2, with 7 bases fitting TRBD1. V lost 3 bases, J lost 6 bases, and 8 bases stayed unmatched. This CDR3 region has 15 residues. Germline CDR1 SGHRS, CDR2 YFSETQ. The CDR3 spells CASSSGTVQSGELFF. The CDR3 nucleotides are TGCGCCAGCAGCTCCGGGACAGTGCAATCCGGGGAGCTGTTTTTT.

The chain combines TRBV7-8 with TRBJ2-2; TRBD2 matches at 11 bases. Germline CDR1 and CDR2: SGHVS and FQNEAQ. The CDR3 has 16 amino acids. V lost 4 bases, J lost 7 bases, and 8 bases stayed unmatched. CDR3 in amino acids: CASSSVAGGPVGELFF. As DNA, the CDR3 is TGTGCCAGCAGCTCGGTAGCGGGAGGGCCAGTCGGGGAGCTGTTTTTT.

The chain has TRBV7-9 and TRBJ2-1; TRBD1 is a possible D gene (6 bases). The germline V gene encodes CDR1 SEHNR and CDR2 FQNEAQ (reference sequence). The V and J ends lost 6 bases and 2 bases respectively, with 14 bases between them. The CDR3 extends over 15 amino acids. The CDR3 sequence: CASSPGDGAYNEQFF. As DNA, the CDR3 is TGTGCCAGCAGTCCAGGGGACGGGGCCTACAATGAGCAGTTCTTC. Drawing the rest from reference TRBV7-9 and TRBJ2-1, the complete variable domain is DTGVSQNPRHKITKRGQNVTFRCDPISEHNRLYWYRQTLGQGPEFLTYFQNEAQLEKSRLLSDRFSAERPKGSFSTLEIQRTEQGDSAMYLCASSPGDGAYNEQFFGPGTRLTVL.

The CDR3 nucleotides read TGTGCCAGCAGAGGAGGGGGGTACGAGCAGTACTTC. Translation gives CASRGGGYEQYF. The V call is TRBV2, the J call TRBJ2-7; possibly TRBD1 or TRBD2 for D (6 bases each). Trimming left V 6 bases short and J 4 bases short, with 10 bases between. The CDR3 has 12 residues. From germline, CDR1 is SNHLY and CDR2 FYNNEI.

The V call is TRBV30, the J call TRBJ2-7; 7 bases fit TRBD2. The V segment lost 0 bases and the J segment 6 bases; nucleotides outside the gene matches: 5. Germline V lookup: CDR1 GTSNPN, CDR2 SVGIG (reference sequence). CDR3 length: 13 amino acids. The CDR3 DNA sequence: TGTGCCTGGAGTGTTTTAGGGAGGGGCGAGCAGTACTTC. Encoded protein: CAWSVLGRGEQYF. The complete variable domain, with remaining parts taken from reference TRBV30 and TRBJ2-7, reads SQTIHQWPATLVQPVGSPLSLECTVEGTSNPNLYWYRQAAGRGLQLLFYSVGIGQISSEVPQNLSASRPQDRQFILSSKKLLLSDSGFYLCAWSVLGRGEQYFGPGTRLTVT.

This sequence joins TRBV5-4 and TRBJ2-3, with D perhaps TRBD1 (5 bases). The germline CDR1 and CDR2 sequences are SGHNT and YYREEE (reference sequence). Trimming stripped 4 bases from V and 5 bases from J, with 11 bases between. There are 13 residues in the CDR3. Here the CDR3 reads CASSRRTIDTQYF. The DNA for the CDR3 is TGTGCCAGCAGCCGACGGACAATAGATACGCAGTATTTT.

The genes are TRBV5-1 and TRBJ1-3; D gene ambiguous. There are 14 residues in the CDR3. CDR1 SGHRS and CDR2 YFSETQ come from the germline V gene. V was shortened by 2 bases and J by 2 bases, with 8 bases between the two germline ends. CDR3 protein: CASSFTAPGNTIYF. The CDR3 region has the DNA TGCGCCAGCAGCTTTACGGCCCCTGGAAACACCATATATTTT. Based on the CDR3 plus reference TRBV5-1 and TRBJ1-3, the full variable domain is KAGVTQTPRYLIKTRGQQVTLSCSPISGHRSVSWYQQTPGQGLQFLFEYFSETQRNKGNFPGRFSGRQFSNSRSEMNVSTLELGDSALYLCASSFTAPGNTIYFGEGSWLTVV.

This clone was found once. The chain is built from TRBV7-2 and TRBJ2-1; unclear D gene. Trimming removed 1 base from V and 2 bases from J, with 12 bases in between. CDR1 is SGHTA and CDR2 is FQGNSA in the germline V gene. This CDR3 has 16 residues. The DNA for the CDR3 is TGTGCCAGCAGCTTAGATTTTACCGTGGCCTACAATGAGCAGTTCTTC. Translated, it gives CASSLDFTVAYNEQFF.

This chain connects TRBV6-1 to TRBJ1-1; D possibly corresponds to TRBD1 (5 bases). The germline gives CDR1 MNHNS, CDR2 SASEGT. Trimming took off 5 bases at V and 5 bases at J, with 12 bases between the two ends. The length of the CDR3 is 13 residues. The CDR3 region has the DNA TGTGCCAGCAGTCGGGGCGATTCGACTGAAGCTTTCTTT. Its translation is CASSRGDSTEAFF.

The gene calls are TRBV7-9 and TRBJ1-4; D might be TRBD1 (5 bases). The germline CDR1 and CDR2 sequences are SEHNR and FQNEAQ (reference sequence). The CDR3 runs 14 residues. Trimming pared 5 bases from V and 5 bases from J, leaving 12 bases between. CDR3 nucleotide sequence: TGTGCCAGCAGCCACAGGATGAACAATGAAAAACTGTTTTTT. Amino acid sequence: CASSHRMNNEKLFF.

The chain has TRBV19 and TRBJ1-2; the match to TRBD1 covers 9 bases. CDR3 size: 14 residues. J gave up 8 bases and V 4 bases, and 8 bases lay outside the gene matches. Looked up from germline, CDR1 is LNHDA and CDR2 is SQIVND (reference sequence). CDR3 loop: CASSTPGTGIGYTF. The CDR3 DNA reads as TGTGCCAGTAGTACTCCGGGGACAGGGATCGGCTACACCTTC.

The chain employs TRBV7-2 and TRBJ1-2, with TRBD1 matching over 9 bases. Trimming took 5 bases from V and 4 from J; bases not matched to a gene: 8. This CDR3 spans 15 amino acids. Germline lookup yields CDR1 SGHTA and CDR2 FQGNSA. The CDR3 loop reads CASSLTGQGSYGYTF. The CDR3 DNA reads as TGTGCCAGCAGCCTCACAGGACAGGGGTCCTATGGCTACACCTTC. The variable domain in full, completed from reference TRBV7-2 and TRBJ1-2, reads GAGVSQSPSNKVTEKGKDVELRCDPISGHTALYWYRQSLGQGLEFLIYFQGNSAPDKSGLPSDRFSAERTGGSVSTLTIQRTQQEDSAVYLCASSLTGQGSYGYTFGSGTRLTVV.

The chain uses TRBV2 and TRBJ1-2, with D perhaps matching TRBD1 (6 bases). The CDR3 covers 15 residues. Trimming pared 6 bases from V and 1 base from J, leaving 15 bases between. Germline lookup yields CDR1 SNHLY and CDR2 FYNNEI. The CDR3 coding sequence is TGTGCCAGCAGAACTCGGACAGCTGTTAACTATGGCTACACCTTC. Translating gives CASRTRTAVNYGYTF.

The rearrangement joins TRBV4-1 to TRBJ1-5; possible D gene TRBD1, 6 bases. Trimming removed 3 bases from V and 7 bases from J, with 13 bases in between. Germline V gene lookup returns CDR1 MGHRA and CDR2 YSYEKL. This CDR3 is 14 amino acids long. The CDR3 region has the DNA TGCGCCAGCAGCCAGCCGGACAGAGGACAGCCCCAGCATTTT. The encoded protein is CASSQPDRGQPQHF.

This chain links TRBV10-3 with TRBJ2-3; a possible D gene is TRBD1 (5 bases). Trimming left V 1 base short and J 4 bases short, with 9 bases between. The length of the CDR3 is 14 residues. The germline V gene encodes CDR1 ENHRY and CDR2 SYGVKD. The CDR3 loop reads CAISELQGADTQYF. CDR3 nucleotide sequence: TGTGCCATCAGTGAGTTGCAGGGTGCAGATACGCAGTATTTT.

This chain links TRBV9 with TRBJ2-5, with D hard to call. Trimming took 0 bases from V and 0 from J, leaving 6 bases between them. Per germline, CDR1 SGDLS and CDR2 YYNGEE. This CDR3 spans 14 amino acids. CDR3 in amino acids: CASSVGSNQETQYF. For the CDR3, the DNA is TGTGCCAGCAGCGTAGGGAGCAACCAAGAGACCCAGTACTTC.

The chain has TRBV6-6 and TRBJ2-7; D remains unclear. CDR1 and CDR2 (germline): MNHNY, SVGAGI (reference sequence). V was trimmed by 2 bases and J by 3 bases, leaving 11 bases between them. The CDR3 contains 14 residues. The CDR3 loop is CASSYMVQNYEQYF. The CDR3 nucleotides read TGTGCCAGCAGTTACATGGTACAAAACTACGAGCAGTACTTC.

This clone showed up just a few times. This sequence joins TRBV7-9 and TRBJ2-7, with D maybe TRBD2 (5 bases). The V end was cut by 4 bases, the J end by 7 bases, with 26 bases between. Germline V gene sequence: CDR1 SEHNR, CDR2 FQNEAQ (reference sequence). This CDR3 contains 17 residues. The CDR3 DNA is TGTGCCAGCAGCTCCCTAGAAGAGTGGAGCGGCAAGCGAGAGCAGTACTTC. Amino acid sequence: CASSSLEEWSGKREQYF. Drawing the rest from reference TRBV7-9 and TRBJ2-7, the complete variable domain is DTGVSQNPRHKITKRGQNVTFRCDPISEHNRLYWYRQTLGQGPEFLTYFQNEAQLEKSRLLSDRFSAERPKGSFSTLEIQRTEQGDSAMYLCASSSLEEWSGKREQYFGPGTRLTVT.